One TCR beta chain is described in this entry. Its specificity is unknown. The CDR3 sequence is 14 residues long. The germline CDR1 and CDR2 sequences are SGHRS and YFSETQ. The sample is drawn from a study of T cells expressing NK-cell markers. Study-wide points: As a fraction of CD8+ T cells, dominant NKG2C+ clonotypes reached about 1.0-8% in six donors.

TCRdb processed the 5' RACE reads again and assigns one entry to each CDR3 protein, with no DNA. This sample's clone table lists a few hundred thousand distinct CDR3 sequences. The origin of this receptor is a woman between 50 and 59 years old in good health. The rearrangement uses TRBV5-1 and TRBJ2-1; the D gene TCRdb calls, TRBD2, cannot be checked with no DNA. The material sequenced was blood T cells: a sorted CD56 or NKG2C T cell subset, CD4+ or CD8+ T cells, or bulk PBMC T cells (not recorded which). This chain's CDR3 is CASRRDLLYNEQFF.